These 24 T cell receptor beta chains came from one sample sequenced in a study of OX40 agonist ivuxolimab in advanced cancers. Clones were sequenced by immunoSEQ multiplex PCR, and TCRdb holds only the in-frame ones, with some missing. The data hold 60,000 to 85,000 clones, with approximately 87% observed a single time. Sequencing was performed on CD4+ or CD8+ T cells sorted from blood, taken in a trial of the OX40 agonist ivuxolimab. The source is an adult with an advanced solid tumor such as melanoma, head and neck, liver or kidney cancer.

The chain couples TRBV5-5 to TRBJ1-4; 10 nucleotides match TRBD1. This CDR3 comprises 14 residues. After removal of 4 bases from V and 6 bases from J, the junction contained 3 bases not matched to a gene. Germline CDR1 and CDR2: SGHKS and YYEKEE (reference sequence). CDR3 bases: TGTGCCAGCAGCGCCGGGACAGGGGATGAAAAACTGTTTTTT. Translating gives CASSAGTGDEKLFF. The variable domain in full, with the rest retrieved from reference TRBV5-5 and TRBJ1-4, is DAGVTQSPTHLIKTRGQQVTLRCSPISGHKSVSWYQQVLGQGPQFIFQYYEKEERGRGNFPDRFSARQFPNYSSELNVNALLLGDSALYLCASSAGTGDEKLFFGSGTQLSVL.

The V call is TRBV5-4, the J call TRBJ2-3; 7 positions match TRBD2. The CDR3 covers 14 residues. Germline-derived CDR1 and CDR2 are SGHNT and YYREEE (reference sequence). V lost 5 bases to trimming and J lost 4 bases; unmatched junction nucleotides: 7. The CDR3 loop reads CASSFAGAADTQYF. CDR3 bases: TGTGCCAGCAGTTTTGCGGGAGCAGCAGATACGCAGTATTTT.

The chain recombines TRBV9 with TRBJ1-3; D ambiguous. The CDR3 runs to 14 residues. Germline assignment: CDR1 SGDLS and CDR2 YYNGEE. The V gene lost 2 bases and the J gene lost 2 bases, with 8 bases spanning the gap. The CDR3 DNA reads as TGTGCCAGCAGCGTTAATCCCACTGGAAACACCATATATTTT. Protein: CASSVNPTGNTIYF.

The chain links TRBV7-2 to TRBJ2-7; TRBD2 matches 10 bases. This CDR3 spans 15 amino acids. V was pared by 6 bases and J by 4 bases, with 9 bases of the junction left unmatched. Germline V gene data show CDR1 as SGHTA and CDR2 as FQGNSA. In nucleotides, the CDR3 is TGTGCCAGCAGATTTAGTAGCGGGGGGCCTTACGAGCAGTACTTC. The encoded protein is CASRFSSGGPYEQYF. The entire variable domain, with the rest obtained from reference TRBV7-2 and TRBJ2-7, is as follows: GAGVSQSPSNKVTEKGKDVELRCDPISGHTALYWYRQSLGQGLEFLIYFQGNSAPDKSGLPSDRFSAERTGGSVSTLTIQRTQQEDSAVYLCASRFSSGGPYEQYFGPGTRLTVT.

The chain couples TRBV14 to TRBJ1-2, with 8 bases that match TRBD1. Germline lookup yields CDR1 SGHDN and CDR2 FVKESK. The CDR3 totals 13 residues. With 4 bases clipped from V and 7 bases from J, the junction kept 5 bases outside the gene matches. The CDR3 nucleotides are TGTGCCAGCAGCCCCAGGGGGCACGGTGGCTACACCTTC. Translation: CASSPRGHGGYTF.

The CDR3 DNA reads as TGTGCCAGCAGCTTGAGGGCTGAGCAGTTCTTC. It yields the protein CASSLRAEQFF. The chain couples TRBV7-2 to TRBJ2-1; the D gene is possibly TRBD2 (5 bases). Trimming removed 3 bases at V and 9 bases at J, with 6 bases between. This CDR3 comprises 11 residues. CDR1 and CDR2 (germline): SGHTA, FQGNSA.

In this sample, this clone turned up once. The genes are TRBV5-1 and TRBJ1-1; the match to TRBD1 covers 10 bases. With 1 base clipped from V and 11 bases from J, the junction kept 8 bases outside the gene matches. The CDR3 covers 14 residues. In germline, CDR1 is SGHRS, CDR2 YFSETQ. The DNA of the CDR3 is TGCGCCAGCAGCTTGAGACCCGGGACAGGGGACGCTTTCTTT. It encodes CASSLRPGTGDAFF.

This chain joins TRBV10-3 and TRBJ2-7; 15 bases align to TRBD2. The CDR3 covers 18 residues. CDR1 is ENHRY and CDR2 is SYGVKD in the germline V gene. J lost 2 bases, V lost 2 bases, and 7 bases had no gene match. For the CDR3, the DNA is TGTGCCATCAGTGAGGGACTAGCGGGAGGGGCGAGGGCCTACGAGCAGTACTTC. This gives the protein CAISEGLAGGARAYEQYF.

This sequence joins TRBV13 and TRBJ2-2; no definite D call. V was shortened by 4 bases and J by 6 bases, with 9 bases between the two germline ends. CDR3 length: 13 residues. The V gene's germline CDR1 is PRHDT and CDR2 FYEKMQ (reference sequence). The CDR3 sequence: CASSSDNPGELFF. The CDR3 DNA reads TGTGCCAGCAGCTCCGACAACCCCGGGGAGCTGTTTTTT.

The chain combines TRBV6-5 with TRBJ2-1; D perhaps matches TRBD2 (5 bases). The germline V and J ends were trimmed by 7 bases and 10 bases, with 17 bases remaining between them. The CDR3 runs 13 residues. Germline V gives CDR1 MNHEY, CDR2 SVGAGI. CDR3 region: CASTRADSCEQFF. Written as DNA, the CDR3 is TGTGCCAGCACCCGTGCGGACTCCTGCGAGCAGTTCTTC.

The V and J genes are TRBV5-6 and TRBJ1-3; 8 bases map to TRBD1. Germline loops: CDR1 SGHDT, CDR2 YYEEEE. V dropped 1 base and J dropped 3; count of bases not matched to a gene: 9. The CDR3 sequence is 17 residues long. For the CDR3, the DNA is TGTGCCAGCAGCTTGTTGGACAGGGTAGATATTGGAAACACCATATATTTT. Encoded protein: CASSLLDRVDIGNTIYF.

The rearrangement joins TRBV6-1 to TRBJ2-1; TRBD1 aligns across 8 bases. V shed 10 bases, J shed 12 bases, and the junction held 11 bases outside the gene matches. The CDR3 sequence is 12 residues long. The germline V gene has CDR1 MNHNS and CDR2 SASEGT. The CDR3 protein is CATDFSGTGQFF. As DNA, the CDR3 is TGTGCCACCGATTTTTCCGGGACAGGGCAGTTCTTC.

The CDR3 DNA reads TGTGCCAGCAGCTACCCTAGCGGGGGGAGGAATGAGCAGTTCTTC. It yields the protein CASSYPSGGRNEQFF. J is TRBJ2-1 and V is TRBV13, with 11 bases that match TRBD2. This CDR3 has 15 residues. J was trimmed by 7 bases and V by 4 bases; bases with no gene match: 6. CDR1 is PRHDT and CDR2 is FYEKMQ in the germline V gene (reference sequence).

CDR3 loop: CASSPIVGRTEAFF. The CDR3 DNA is TGTGCCAGCTCACCTATTGTGGGAAGGACTGAAGCTTTCTTT. The rearrangement links TRBV18 to TRBJ1-1; D gene uncertain. The CDR3 runs to 14 residues. Between the trimmed V and J ends, which lost 3 bases and 5 bases, there was a span of 13 bases. Per the germline V gene, CDR1 is KGHSH and CDR2 is LQKENI.

J is TRBJ2-3 and V is TRBV4-3; 9 nucleotides align to TRBD2. The CDR3 runs 19 residues. Germline trimming cut 0 bases from V and 3 bases from J; bases unmatched to any gene: 13. Germline lookup yields CDR1 LGHNA and CDR2 YSLEER. The CDR3 protein is CASSQDGPRGGGVTDTQYF. The CDR3 DNA sequence: TGCGCCAGCAGCCAAGATGGACCAAGGGGCGGGGGGGTAACAGATACGCAGTATTTT.

The rearrangement uses TRBV9 and TRBJ1-2, with D possibly matching TRBD1 (5 bases). The germline V gene encodes CDR1 SGDLS and CDR2 YYNGEE. V was clipped by 7 bases and J by 8 bases, with 15 bases between them. This CDR3 is 12 amino acids long. The CDR3 sequence is CASGRGERGYTF. The DNA of the CDR3 is TGTGCCAGCGGGCGAGGGGAACGAGGCTACACCTTC. The variable domain in full, completed from reference TRBV9 and TRBJ1-2, reads DSGVTQTPKHLITATGQRVTLRCSPRSGDLSVYWYQQSLDQGLQFLIQYYNGEERAKGNILERFSAQQFPDLHSELNLSSLELGDSALYFCASGRGERGYTFGSGTRLTVV.

The gene calls are TRBV7-8 and TRBJ2-3; 13 nucleotides agree with TRBD2. The CDR3 loop spans 18 amino acids. The ends lost 1 base at V and 0 bases at J; junction bases unmatched: 4. Germline CDR1 SGHVS, CDR2 FQNEAQ. The CDR3 sequence: CASSLVLAGGSSTDTQYF. Here the CDR3 DNA reads TGTGCCAGCAGCTTAGTACTAGCGGGGGGGTCGAGCACAGATACGCAGTATTTT. The full variable domain, its missing parts supplied by reference TRBV7-8 and TRBJ2-3, is GAGVSQSPRYKVAKRGQDVALRCDPISGHVSLFWYQQALGQGPEFLTYFQNEAQLDKSGLPSDRFFAERPEGSVSTLKIQRTQQEDSAVYLCASSLVLAGGSSTDTQYFGPGTRLTVL.

The V and J genes are TRBV6-1 and TRBJ2-7, with TRBD1 identical over 9 bases. The CDR3 has 15 amino acids. With V trimmed by 7 bases and J by 0 bases, 7 bases remained unmatched. Germline V gene lookup returns CDR1 MNHNS and CDR2 SASEGT. The CDR3 spells CASIFGQGSSYEQYF. CDR3 nucleotides: TGTGCCAGCATATTCGGACAGGGGAGCTCCTACGAGCAGTACTTC.

The V gene is TRBV30, the J gene TRBJ1-1; D unresolved. The CDR3 spans 14 residues. The V end lost 0 bases, the J end lost 2 bases, and 10 bases lay between the germline ends. CDR1 GTSNPN and CDR2 SVGIG come from the germline V gene (reference sequence). CDR3 residues: CAWSVTRRNTEAFF. The CDR3 region has the DNA TGTGCCTGGAGTGTGACGAGACGTAACACTGAAGCTTTCTTT. Drawing the rest from reference TRBV30 and TRBJ1-1, the complete variable domain is SQTIHQWPATLVQPVGSPLSLECTVEGTSNPNLYWYRQAAGRGLQLLFYSVGIGQISSEVPQNLSASRPQDRQFILSSKKLLLSDSGFYLCAWSVTRRNTEAFFGQGTRLTVV.

This clone came up once. This chain links TRBV5-1 with TRBJ1-5; tentatively, D is TRBD1 (6 bases). Germline assignment: CDR1 SGHRS and CDR2 YFSETQ. With 0 bases removed from V and 3 bases from J, the gap between germline ends came to 10 bases. The CDR3 totals 15 residues. CDR3 in amino acids: CASSLEGHTNQPQHF. The CDR3 DNA reads TGCGCCAGCAGCTTGGAGGGACACACCAATCAGCCCCAGCATTTT.

This chain joins TRBV9 and TRBJ1-3; D remains unclear. The CDR3 spans 13 residues. Germline CDR1 SGDLS, CDR2 YYNGEE. V gave up 4 bases and J gave up 1 base, with 6 bases separating them. This CDR3 is CASSLASGNTIYF. CDR3 sequence (DNA): TGTGCCAGCAGCTTAGCGTCTGGAAACACCATATATTTT.

V usage is TRBV5-1 and J usage is TRBJ2-5; perhaps TRBD2 as D (6 bases). CDR3 size: 15 residues. V was clipped by 0 bases and J by 5 bases, with 14 bases between them. CDR1 and CDR2 (germline): SGHRS, YFSETQ. CDR3 protein: CASSLGGSGAETQYF. CDR3 in DNA: TGCGCCAGCAGCTTGGGGGGTAGCGGAGCGGAGACCCAGTACTTC.

This clone was picked up one time. This chain uses TRBV19 with TRBJ2-6; 9 bases agree with TRBD1. Per germline, CDR1 LNHDA and CDR2 SQIVND (reference sequence). This CDR3 has 19 amino acids. V trimming: 3 bases; J trimming: 2 bases; junction bases outside the gene matches: 11. CDR3 protein: CASSIDRGQGLPGANVLTF. The CDR3 DNA sequence: TGTGCCAGTAGTATCGACCGGGGACAGGGCTTGCCTGGGGCCAACGTCCTGACTTTC.

V and J are TRBV7-2 and TRBJ2-7; D gene ambiguous. Germline V gives CDR1 SGHTA, CDR2 FQGNSA. CDR3 length: 15 residues. Trimming removed 5 bases from V and 0 bases from J, with 14 bases in between. CDR3 nucleotide sequence: TGTGCCAGCAGCCGAACGTCTACCCTCTCCTACGAGCAGTACTTC. Translated: CASSRTSTLSYEQYF.